These T cell receptor beta chains were read from a single sample in a study of blood T cell repertoires in COVID-19. Data came from immunoSEQ multiplex PCR; TCRdb stores just in-frame clones and leaves some out. This sample has approximately 250,000 clones, with approximately 82% found just once. The sequenced sample consisted of peripheral blood. The receptors shown here come from a man in his sixties who had recovered from COVID-19. The CDR3 runs from the conserved cysteine through the conserved F or W. D genes are given only for firm matches. A clone size is listed for some rows: how often the clone was seen (once, few, many), or a class if it is expanded.

TRBJ2-7	.	TRBD2	TRBV5-1	CASSLIPREGRSEQYF	TGCGCCAGCAGCTTGATCCCGCGGGAGGGCCGCTCCGAGCAGTACTTC
TRBJ2-7	.	TRBD1	TRBV7-6	CASSLGRDRASYEQYF	TGTGCCAGCAGCTTAGGCCGGGACAGGGCCTCCTACGAGCAGTACTTC
TRBJ1-2	.	TRBD1	TRBV5-4	CASSQPQGGYYGYTF	TGTGCCAGCAGCCAACCACAGGGGGGGTACTATGGCTACACCTTC
TRBJ2-7	.	.	TRBV5-4	CASSSGTLSSYEQYF	TGTGCCAGCAGCTCCGGGACTCTCAGCTCCTACGAGCAGTACTTC
TRBJ1-1	.	.	TRBV28	CASRVQVMNTEAFF	TGTGCCAGCAGAGTCCAGGTGATGAACACTGAAGCTTTCTTT
TRBJ2-3	.	.	TRBV4-2	CASSQEGANTDTQYF	TGTGCCAGCAGCCAGGAGGGGGCAAACACAGATACGCAGTATTTT
TRBJ2-4	once	.	TRBV3-1/TRBV3-2	CASSQDWGGDIQYF	TGTGCCAGCAGCCAAGATTGGGGCGGGGACATTCAGTACTTC
TRBJ1-2	once	.	TRBV5-6	CASSLGAGGRHGYTF	TGTGCCAGCAGCTTGGGGGCGGGGGGCCGTCATGGCTACACCTTC
TRBJ2-7	.	TRBD2	TRBV6-1	CASSEGSSGRGAHEQYF	TGTGCCAGCAGTGAAGGAAGTAGCGGGAGGGGGGCCCACGAGCAGTACTTC
TRBJ2-7	.	TRBD1	TRBV18	CASSPFRDSSYEQYF	TGTGCCAGCTCACCTTTCCGGGACAGCTCCTACGAGCAGTACTTC
TRBJ1-5	.	.	TRBV6-2/TRBV6-3	CASSYSSGRVGQPQHF	TGTGCCAGCAGTTACTCGAGTGGCCGGGTAGGTCAGCCCCAGCATTTT
TRBJ2-2	.	.	TRBV18	CASSPPSSNRNTGELFF	TGTGCCAGCTCACCACCGTCAAGCAACAGGAACACCGGGGAGCTGTTTTTT
TRBJ1-3	.	TRBD1	TRBV2	CASSRDRGDPIYF	TGTGCCAGCAGTAGGGACAGGGGTGATCCCATATATTTT
TRBJ2-2	.	.	TRBV9	CASSRQTMNTGELFF	TGTGCCAGCAGCCGACAGACGATGAACACCGGGGAGCTGTTTTTT
TRBJ2-7	.	TRBD1	TRBV7-6	CASSLDSGTAEGYEQYF	TGTGCCAGCAGCTTAGACTCCGGGACAGCCGAGGGTTACGAGCAGTACTTC
TRBJ2-1	.	TRBD2	TRBV14	CASSQRLAGGPVPQFF	TGTGCCAGCAGCCAGCGACTAGCGGGAGGACCCGTCCCGCAGTTCTTC
TRBJ2-7	.	TRBD1	TRBV18	CASSTGTGATYEQYF	TGTGCCAGCTCAACCGGGACAGGGGCTACCTACGAGCAGTACTTC
TRBJ1-1	.	.	TRBV15	CATSRDRLTNTEAFF	TGTGCCACCAGCAGAGACAGACTCACGAACACTGAAGCTTTCTTT
TRBJ2-5	few	TRBD2	TRBV27	CASSPGGETQYF	TGTGCCAGCAGCCCGGGGGGGGAGACCCAGTACTTC
TRBJ1-1	.	TRBD1	TRBV29-1	CSVSWTGNTEAFF	TGCAGCGTTTCTTGGACAGGGAACACTGAAGCTTTCTTT
TRBJ1-5	.	.	TRBV30	CAWSVGLNQPQHF	TGTGCCTGGAGTGTGGGGCTCAATCAGCCCCAGCATTTT
TRBJ2-7	.	TRBD1	TRBV2	CASREQGGFGYEQYF	TGTGCCAGCAGGGAACAGGGGGGTTTCGGGTACGAGCAGTACTTC
TRBJ2-1	.	.	TRBV7-9	CASKVLGQVYNEQFF	TGTGCCAGCAAAGTTTTGGGGCAGGTTTACAATGAGCAGTTCTTC
TRBJ2-7	few	TRBD2	TRBV2	CASSEEAGYEQYF	TGTGCCAGCAGTGAAGAAGCGGGATACGAGCAGTACTTC
TRBJ1-3	few	.	TRBV5-6	CASSLAPVSGNTIYF	TGTGCCAGCAGCTTGGCTCCAGTCTCTGGAAACACCATATATTTT
TRBJ2-7	.	TRBD1	TRBV28	CASSLMRTGPSYEQYF	TGTGCCAGCAGTTTGATGAGGACAGGGCCTTCCTACGAGCAGTACTTC
TRBJ2-7	.	TRBD1	TRBV2	CASSPGQGDSYEQYF	TGTGCCAGCAGTCCGGGACAGGGGGACTCCTACGAGCAGTACTTC
TRBJ1-2	.	.	TRBV6-5	CASQDSLYGYTF	TGTGCCAGTCAGGACAGTCTCTATGGCTACACCTTC
TRBJ1-2	once	.	TRBV1	CTSSQSLTGTGGNGYTF	TGCACCAGCAGCCAAAGCCTTACCGGGACAGGGGGCAATGGCTACACCTTC
TRBJ2-5	.	TRBD1	TRBV4-2	CASSRSGQGLETQYF	TGTGCCAGCAGCCGCTCCGGACAGGGATTAGAGACCCAGTACTTC
TRBJ2-2	.	TRBD2	TRBV2	CASSEPGWGGTGELFF	TGTGCCAGCAGTGAACCGGGATGGGGGGGCACCGGGGAGCTGTTTTTT
TRBJ2-1	.	TRBD2	TRBV5-4	CASSTEAGGAYNEQFF	TGTGCCAGCAGCACCGAAGCGGGGGGGGCCTACAATGAGCAGTTCTTC
TRBJ2-7	.	.	TRBV28	CASSFSRYEQYF	TGTGCCAGCAGTTTCTCTCGGTACGAGCAGTACTTC
TRBJ2-4	.	.	TRBV28	CASSSDIAKNIQYF	TGTGCCAGCAGTTCGGACATAGCCAAAAACATTCAGTACTTC
TRBJ1-1	.	TRBD1	TRBV2	CASSWEGQEEAFF	TGTGCCAGCAGTTGGGAGGGACAGGAAGAAGCTTTCTTT
TRBJ2-3	.	TRBD1	TRBV10-2	CASSEDRGPTDTQYF	TGCGCCAGCAGTGAGGACAGGGGGCCAACAGATACGCAGTATTTT
TRBJ1-3	.	TRBD1	TRBV9	CASSPQGALSGNTIYF	TGTGCCAGCAGCCCCCAGGGGGCCCTCTCTGGAAACACCATATATTTT
TRBJ1-3	.	.	TRBV7-2	CASRIQGAGRPGNTIYF	TGTGCCAGCAGGATCCAGGGAGCGGGAAGGCCTGGAAACACCATATATTTT
TRBJ1-5	.	TRBD1	TRBV18	CASSPGQGNQPQHF	TGTGCCAGCTCACCTGGACAGGGGAATCAGCCCCAGCATTTT
TRBJ1-5	once	TRBD1	TRBV6-2/TRBV6-3	CASSYLGQGRQPQHF	TGTGCCAGCAGTTACTTGGGACAGGGGCGTCAGCCCCAGCATTTT
TRBJ2-7	once	.	TRBV11-2	CASSFPSAVIAAYEQYF	TGTGCCAGCAGCTTCCCTTCCGCAGTGATAGCCGCCTACGAGCAGTACTTC
TRBJ1-2	few	.	TRBV9	CASSVKQSSGNHLGYTF	TGTGCCAGCAGCGTAAAGCAATCCTCCGGGAACCATTTGGGCTACACCTTC
TRBJ1-2	.	.	TRBV7-9	CASSLPPRSGRDNGYTF	TGTGCCAGCAGCTTACCCCCTCGGTCCGGGCGGGATAATGGCTACACCTTC
TRBJ2-7	.	.	TRBV19	CASSTGGGANSYEQYF	TGTGCCAGTAGTACGGGTGGGGGGGCGAACTCCTACGAGCAGTACTTC
TRBJ1-3	.	TRBD1	TRBV7-8	CASSSGTGFSGNTIYF	TGTGCCAGCAGCTCGGGGACAGGGTTCTCTGGAAACACCATATATTTT
TRBJ1-2	.	.	TRBV6-6	CASSSGLFEDRAYTF	TGTGCCAGCAGCTCAGGCCTATTTGAGGACAGAGCATATACCTTC
TRBJ2-5	.	TRBD2	TRBV7-9	CASRRLAGVSETQYF	TGTGCCAGCAGGCGACTAGCGGGAGTCTCAGAGACCCAGTACTTC
TRBJ1-5	.	.	TRBV7-9	CASSFDGDQPQHF	TGTGCCAGCAGCTTCGACGGGGATCAGCCCCAGCATTTT
TRBJ2-7	.	.	TRBV5-4	CASSHPRAHLYEQYF	TGTGCCAGCAGCCACCCGAGGGCCCATCTCTACGAGCAGTACTTC
TRBJ1-1	.	TRBD1	TRBV27	CASSRQGSTTEAFF	TGTGCCAGCAGTCGACAGGGTTCGACCACTGAAGCTTTCTTT
TRBJ1-2	.	.	TRBV12-3/TRBV12-4	CASSWGVDYGYTF	TGTGCCAGCAGCTGGGGCGTAGACTATGGCTACACCTTC
TRBJ2-5	once	TRBD1	TRBV11-3	CASSQGQDVLETQYF	TGTGCCAGCAGCCAAGGACAGGATGTGTTGGAGACCCAGTACTTC
TRBJ2-3	.	TRBD1	TRBV5-1	CASSSSGTGTDTQYF	TGCGCCAGCAGCTCCTCCGGGACAGGCACAGATACGCAGTATTTT
TRBJ2-7	once	.	TRBV28	CASTQAETHLSEQYF	TGTGCCAGCACCCAGGCAGAGACCCACCTTAGCGAGCAGTACTTC
TRBJ2-5	.	.	TRBV5-8	CASSQDGVETQYF	TGTGCCAGCAGCCAGGACGGGGTAGAGACCCAGTACTTC